This T cell receptor beta chain was identified during a study of blood T cell repertoires in COVID-19. On the study more broadly: Sample material is recorded as cDNA or gDNA derived from T cells, B-cell-depleted T cells, or PBMCs.

The data were produced by immunoSEQ multiplex PCR, yet TCRdb's version contains in-frame clones alone and is incomplete. The data show 250,000 to 300,000 clones, roughly 86% seen once. This clone was recorded a few times. Everyone who took part was roughly 18 to 89 years old, and they came from about 25 US areas. Sample: PBMCs or T cells enriched from blood (not recorded which). The sequence was collected from a woman in her sixties or seventies who had recovered from COVID-19.

The CDR3 loop is CASGQGDGQPQHF. CDR3 nucleotides: TGTGCCAGCGGACAGGGGGATGGTCAGCCCCAGCATTTT. V is TRBV7-3 and J is TRBJ1-5; TRBD1 aligns across 10 bases. Germline V gives CDR1 SGHTA, CDR2 FQGTGA. J was trimmed by 6 bases and V by 8 bases; bases with no gene match: 4. The CDR3 length is 13 residues.